This T cell receptor beta chain was observed in a study of blood T cell repertoires in COVID-19. Study-level background: Sites across the United States, Italy and Spain contributed samples from acute and convalescent COVID-19.

Ages ranged from about 18 to 89 years, with residence in about two dozen US areas. As originally analysed: Nucleated cell counts were estimated from reference gene primer amplification. Data came from immunoSEQ multiplex PCR; TCRdb stores just in-frame clones and leaves some out. V and J calls and clone size are as listed in that table; D and trimming were resolved from the DNA. This sample carries about 180,000 clones, 85% to 90% of them seen once, and the ten largest clones take about 6.3%. Sequenced input: PBMCs or T cells enriched from blood (not recorded which). The source of this sequence is a man aged 40-50 years who had recovered from COVID-19.

The CDR3 region is CASSGMDRAYEQYF. CDR3 DNA: TGTGCCAGCAGTGGGATGGACAGGGCCTACGAGCAGTACTTC. The genes are TRBV2 and TRBJ2-7; 8 bases agree with TRBD1. Trimming at V came to 4 bases and at J to 2 bases, leaving 4 bases not matched to a gene. Germline lookup yields CDR1 SNHLY and CDR2 FYNNEI. The CDR3 covers 14 residues. The entire variable domain, with the rest obtained from reference TRBV2 and TRBJ2-7, is as follows: EPEVTQTPSHQVTQMGQEVILRCVPISNHLYFYWYRQILGQKVEFLVSFYNNEISEKSEIFDDQFSVERPDGSNFTLKIRSTKLEDSAMYFCASSGMDRAYEQYFGPGTRLTVT.